Listed below are T cell receptor beta chains from one sample, sequenced in a study of metastatic and nonmetastatic thyroid tumors. TCRdb re-called the PCR reads through MiXCR. The sample consists of 70,000 or so clones, 11% to 15% of them appearing once. Sequences were obtained from blood. The receptor set was obtained from a male donor with papillary thyroid cancer or a benign thyroid nodule (not recorded which). Some clones in this sample may be carry-over from other donors' samples. The CDR3 runs from the conserved cysteine through the conserved F or W. A D gene is named only where the DNA matches it firmly. Only part of the rows carry a size: once, few, many, or a class if the clone is expanded.

>TRBJ2-6|TRBD2|many|TRBV6-5
TGTGCCAGCAGTTACTCGCGGGGGTCCGGGGCCAACGTCCTGACTTTC
CASSYSRGSGANVLTF
>TRBJ1-6|.|many|TRBV6-1
TGTGCCAGCCACTTCCTGGGGGGGGGGGGCAATTCACCCCTCCACTTT
CASHFLGGGGNSPLHF
>TRBJ2-3|.|many|TRBV4-2
TGTGCCAGCCGAGGTTTGGCTCCCACAGATACGCAGTATTTT
CASRGLAPTDTQYF
>TRBJ2-1|.|.|TRBV29-1
TGCAGCGTCTTTATAAATGAGCAGTTCTTC
CSVFINEQFF
>TRBJ1-1|.|many|TRBV7-3
TGTGCCAGCAGCTTAAACCAGAGCCCGAACACTGAAGCTTTCTTT
CASSLNQSPNTEAFF
>TRBJ1-2|TRBD1|many|TRBV20-1
TGCAGTGCTAGAGAAGACAGGGGATCTGGCTACACCTTC
CSAREDRGSGYTF
>TRBJ2-7|.|few|TRBV6-2/TRBV6-3
TGTGCCAGCAGTTACTCACGGGCAGCCACGAACGAGCAGTACTTC
CASSYSRAATNEQYF
>TRBJ1-1|TRBD1|many|TRBV27
TGTGCCAGCAGTTTAGTTTGGGACAGGGGTACTGAAGCTTTCTTT
CASSLVWDRGTEAFF
>TRBJ2-7|TRBD1|many|TRBV15
TGTGCCACCAGCAGTCACCCGGGACAGAGCTACGAGCAGTACTTC
CATSSHPGQSYEQYF
>TRBJ1-1|.|many|TRBV6-1
TGTGCCAGCAGTGAAGAATCCGGGTTTTTTGGGTACACTGAAGCTTTCTTT
CASSEESGFFGYTEAFF
>TRBJ2-7|.|many|TRBV12-3/TRBV12-4
TGTGCCAGCAGCCGGATGGACTACGAGCAGTACTTC
CASSRMDYEQYF
>TRBJ1-3|.|many|TRBV11-3
TGTGCCAGCAGTTACGACAGCTCGCCTGGAAACACCATATATTTT
CASSYDSSPGNTIYF
>TRBJ2-7|.|.|TRBV5-1
TGCGCCAGCAGCTCCTCCGGTTACGAGCAGTACTTC
CASSSSGYEQYF
>TRBJ2-7|.|.|TRBV5-1
TGCGCCAGCAGCGTTGGACAGGCGGGGGGCCTAACCCACGAGCAGTACTTC
CASSVGQAGGLTHEQYF
>TRBJ2-1|TRBD1|.|TRBV10-3
TGTGCCATCAGTGGGTCCCTCAGTGGACAGGGGGCCCATGAGCAGTTCTTC
CAISGSLSGQGAHEQFF
>TRBJ1-6|.|many|TRBV11-1
TGTGCCAGCAGCTCATGGGCGGCGGAACCTTCACCCCTCCACTTT
CASSSWAAEPSPLHF
>TRBJ2-6|.|once|TRBV19
TGTGCCAGTAGTATCTTGACAGGACGGACACTCTCTGGGGCCAACGTCCTGACTTTC
CASSILTGRTLSGANVLTF
>TRBJ2-3|TRBD2|many|TRBV5-1
TGCGCCAGCAGAGTAGCGGGTAGGACAGATACGCAGTATTTT
CASRVAGRTDTQYF
>TRBJ2-7|TRBD1|few|TRBV7-2
TGTGCCAGCAGCTTAACAGGGGCTACCTACGAGCAGTACTTC
CASSLTGATYEQYF
>TRBJ2-3|.|many|TRBV3-1
TGTGCCAGCAGCCGAGAGGTATCTAGGGTTGGGGGCACAGATACGCAGTATTTT
CASSREVSRVGGTDTQYF
>TRBJ1-2|.|many|TRBV6-1
TGTGCCAGCAGTTGGGTACCGAACTATGGCTACACCTTC
CASSWVPNYGYTF
>TRBJ2-1|TRBD2|many|TRBV29-1
TGCAGCGTTGAAGAGGAAACTAGCGGAGACTCCTACAATGAGCAGTTCTTC
CSVEEETSGDSYNEQFF
>TRBJ2-3|TRBD2|many|TRBV9
TGTGCCAGCAGCCCTGGGACTAGCCGCACAGATACGCAGTATTTT
CASSPGTSRTDTQYF